The 29 T cell receptor beta chains reported below all come from one sample, sequenced in a study of control samples from healthy donors and cancer patients. Some clones are missing from TCRdb's copy, which holds only in-frame ones; the method was immunoSEQ multiplex PCR. The sample contains 100,000 to 150,000 clones, about 88% of which appear only once. The specimen sequenced was blood. All receptors derive from a man in his forties or fifties in good health.

The V call is TRBV9, the J call TRBJ2-3, with a tentative D call TRBD1 (6 bases). Germline CDR1 reads SGDLS; CDR2 reads YYNGEE. The CDR3 extends over 15 amino acids. Trimming took 4 bases from V and 2 from J, leaving 14 bases between them. The CDR3 spells CASSPWGPDTDTQYF. The CDR3 region has the DNA TGTGCCAGCAGCCCTTGGGGGCCCGACACAGATACGCAGTATTTT.

The chain joins TRBV9 to TRBJ1-2; D unresolved. Germline lookup yields CDR1 SGDLS and CDR2 YYNGEE. The CDR3 has 17 amino acids. V lost 3 bases to trimming and J lost 1 base, with 19 bases between them. The CDR3 nucleotides read TGTGCCAGCAGCGCCAGTGAATCTAGAATCTATAACTATGGCTACACCTTC. Translation: CASSASESRIYNYGYTF.

This rearrangement joins TRBV5-1 to TRBJ2-5, with D possibly TRBD2 on 6 matching bases. Germline loops: CDR1 SGHRS, CDR2 YFSETQ. CDR3 length: 14 residues. The V gene lost 4 bases and the J gene lost 0 bases, with 10 bases spanning the gap. The CDR3 region is CASSGSSDQETQYF. Written as DNA, the CDR3 is TGCGCCAGCAGCGGATCTAGCGACCAAGAGACCCAGTACTTC.

The chain couples TRBV6-5 to TRBJ1-1, with 8 nucleotides matching TRBD1. With V trimmed by 6 bases and J by 7 bases, 7 bases remained unmatched. The CDR3 extends over 13 amino acids. The germline CDR1 and CDR2 sequences are MNHEY and SVGAGI. This chain's CDR3 is CASRSPGQDEAFF. The CDR3 nucleotides read TGTGCCAGCAGATCTCCGGGACAGGATGAAGCTTTCTTT.

This chain connects TRBV2 to TRBJ1-1; D possibly corresponds to TRBD1 (5 bases). Germline V gene data show CDR1 as SNHLY and CDR2 as FYNNEI. Trimming cost V 6 bases and J 4 bases, with 15 bases left between them. This CDR3 comprises 14 residues. The CDR3, as DNA: TGTGCCAGCAGCCAAAGCGGGGCGGGCACTGAAGCTTTCTTT. This sequence encodes CASSQSGAGTEAFF.

This chain uses TRBV5-1 with TRBJ2-1, with TRBD2 identical over 9 bases. The trim removed 4 bases at V and 4 bases at J, leaving 6 bases unmatched. Germline V gene sequence: CDR1 SGHRS, CDR2 YFSETQ. CDR3 length: 15 amino acids. CDR3 DNA: TGCGCCAGCAGCCCTCTAGCGGGGATTTACAATGAGCAGTTCTTC. This gives the protein CASSPLAGIYNEQFF. The full variable domain, with the rest looked up from reference TRBV5-1 and TRBJ2-1, is KAGVTQTPRYLIKTRGQQVTLSCSPISGHRSVSWYQQTPGQGLQFLFEYFSETQRNKGNFPGRFSGRQFSNSRSEMNVSTLELGDSALYLCASSPLAGIYNEQFFGPGTRLTVL.

DNA of the CDR3: TGTGCCATCAGTCCCCGACAGGCTTCCACAGATACGCAGTATTTT. This translates into CAISPRQASTDTQYF. This rearrangement joins TRBV10-3 to TRBJ2-3, with a tentative D call TRBD1 (6 bases). V lost 5 bases and J 2 bases, leaving 14 bases between the germline ends. The CDR3 totals 15 residues. Per the germline V gene, CDR1 is ENHRY and CDR2 is SYGVKD.

For this clone: Lacking the conserved final phenylalanine or tryptophan, this CDR3 likely reflects a read error. The chain links TRBV30 to TRBJ1-2; 8 positions match TRBD1. The germline V gene has CDR1 GTSNPN and CDR2 SVGIG (reference sequence). Losses at the gene ends were 4 bases for V and 4 bases for J; bases not matched to a gene: 5. The CDR3 spans 13 residues. As DNA, the CDR3 is TGTGCCTGGAACCAGGGGGCGGGCTATGGCTACACCCTC. Translation: CAWNQGAGYGYTL.

J is TRBJ1-1 and V is TRBV7-9; D gene ambiguous. V was trimmed by 0 bases and J by 2 bases, leaving 16 bases between them. Germline values: CDR1 SEHNR, CDR2 FQNEAQ (reference sequence). This CDR3 contains 17 residues. The CDR3 nucleotides read TGTGCCAGCAGCTTAGCGCTGAGGGAAGGGATTAACACTGAAGCTTTCTTT. Its translation: CASSLALREGINTEAFF.

This chain uses TRBV2 with TRBJ2-5; D not resolved. V gave up 10 bases and J gave up 0 bases, with 15 bases separating them. CDR1 and CDR2 (germline): SNHLY, FYNNEI. The CDR3 is 14 amino acids. CDR3 region: CAIQRETDQETQYF. The CDR3 nucleotides are TGTGCCATCCAGAGAGAGACCGACCAAGAGACCCAGTACTTC.

This clone was recorded once. This chain uses TRBV13 with TRBJ2-3; no clear D. The CDR3 is 12 amino acids. From germline, CDR1 is PRHDT and CDR2 FYEKMQ (reference sequence). Trimming took off 5 bases at V and 1 base at J, with 4 bases between the two ends. This CDR3 reads CASSLRTDTQYF. The DNA of the CDR3 is TGTGCCAGCAGCCTCCGCACAGATACGCAGTATTTT.

The chain employs TRBV7-9 and TRBJ1-1, with D unclear. The germline V gene encodes CDR1 SEHNR and CDR2 FQNEAQ (reference sequence). The CDR3 sequence is 13 residues long. V lost 0 bases and J lost 5, with 7 bases in between. As DNA, the CDR3 is TGTGCCAGCAGCTTAGCGGGGAAAACTGAAGCTTTCTTT. It codes for CASSLAGKTEAFF.

The gene calls are TRBV10-1 and TRBJ2-2; a possible D gene is TRBD2 (6 bases). There are 13 residues in the CDR3. Germline lookup yields CDR1 WNHNN and CDR2 SYGVQD (reference sequence). The germline V and J ends were trimmed by 6 bases and 5 bases, with 10 bases remaining between them. CDR3 region: CASRASGTGELFF. The CDR3 region has the DNA TGCGCCAGCAGGGCCAGCGGGACCGGGGAGCTGTTTTTT.

This chain connects TRBV12-5 to TRBJ1-1; 9 positions match TRBD1. The CDR3 is 13 amino acids. CDR1 LGHNT and CDR2 FRNRAP come from the germline V gene. With 9 bases clipped from V and 5 bases from J, the junction kept 7 bases outside the gene matches. The CDR3 nucleotides are TGTGCTAGCACAACAGGGGGCAGGACTGAAGCTTTCTTT. It specifies CASTTGGRTEAFF. The full variable domain, with the rest looked up from reference TRBV12-5 and TRBJ1-1, is DARVTQTPRHKVTEMGQEVTMRCQPILGHNTVFWYRQTMMQGLELLAYFRNRAPLDDSGMPKDRFSAEMPDATLATLKIQPSEPRDSAVYFCASTTGGRTEAFFGQGTRLTVV.

The gene calls are TRBV13 and TRBJ2-7; TRBD2 matches 7 bases. Germline values: CDR1 PRHDT, CDR2 FYEKMQ (reference sequence). V lost 2 bases and J lost 1; bases outside the gene matches: 8. CDR3 length: 16 residues. CDR3 protein: CASSLNPGTTSYEQYF. The DNA for the CDR3 is TGTGCCAGCAGCTTAAACCCCGGGACTACTTCCTACGAGCAGTACTTC. The complete variable domain, with remaining parts taken from reference TRBV13 and TRBJ2-7, reads AAGVIQSPRHLIKEKRETATLKCYPIPRHDTVYWYQQGPGQDPQFLISFYEKMQSDKGSIPDRFSAQQFSDYHSELNMSSLELGDSALYFCASSLNPGTTSYEQYFGPGTRLTVT.

V usage is TRBV9 and J usage is TRBJ2-1, with 10 bases lining up with TRBD2. Germline V gene lookup returns CDR1 SGDLS and CDR2 YYNGEE. The CDR3 consists of 19 residues. J was trimmed by 3 bases and V by 4 bases; bases with no gene match: 16. In DNA form, the CDR3 reads TGTGCCAGCAGCCCGAGTTCCTCCCAACTAGCGGGGATCTACAATGAGCAGTTCTTC. It specifies CASSPSSSQLAGIYNEQFF.

This chain links TRBV14 with TRBJ1-6; D is unclear. Germline V CDR1 and CDR2: SGHDN, FVKESK. This CDR3 has 12 amino acids. Trimming removed 4 bases from V and 11 bases from J, with 9 bases in between. The CDR3 DNA is TGTGCCAGCAGCCTGGGGTGGCCACCCCTCCACTTT. Its protein is CASSLGWPPLHF.

J is TRBJ2-5 and V is TRBV10-2; tentative D call: TRBD2 (7 bases). V lost 2 bases and J lost 4, with 14 bases in between. CDR1 and CDR2 (germline): WSHSY, SAAADI. The CDR3 has 15 residues. CDR3 sequence: CASSERGGGRETQYF. For the CDR3, the DNA is TGCGCCAGCAGTGAGAGGGGGGGAGGGAGAGAGACCCAGTACTTC.

This chain connects TRBV5-4 to TRBJ2-5; D is unclear. V was pared by 0 bases and J by 5 bases, with 14 bases between. CDR3 length: 15 residues. Germline CDR1 reads SGHNT; CDR2 reads YYREEE (reference sequence). The CDR3 region is CASSLDAGLGETQYF. Written as DNA, the CDR3 is TGTGCCAGCAGCTTGGATGCCGGGTTAGGGGAGACCCAGTACTTC.

The chain combines TRBV2 with TRBJ2-3; no clear D. The germline CDR1 and CDR2 sequences are SNHLY and FYNNEI. This CDR3 region has 15 residues. V gave up 3 bases and J gave up 0 bases, with 10 bases separating them. CDR3 in DNA: TGTGCCAGCAGTGATGGGCGGATAAGCACAGATACGCAGTATTTT. Encoded protein: CASSDGRISTDTQYF.

The CDR3 loop reads CSASSPGNTIYF. In nucleotides, the CDR3 is TGCAGTGCTAGTTCCCCTGGAAACACCATATATTTT. The chain couples TRBV20-1 to TRBJ1-3; no reliable D call. Germline CDR1 DFQATT, CDR2 SNEGSKA (reference sequence). Trimming removed 3 bases from V and 2 bases from J, with 5 bases in between. The CDR3 is made up of 12 amino acids.

The genes are TRBV7-2 and TRBJ1-4, with TRBD1 matching over 7 bases. Germline CDR1 and CDR2: SGHTA and FQGNSA. The CDR3 contains 16 residues. V shed 4 bases, J shed 3 bases, and the junction held 8 bases outside the gene matches. The CDR3 DNA follows: TGTGCCAGCAGCTACAAGCACGGGACAGCTAATGAAAAACTGTTTTTT. This encodes CASSYKHGTANEKLFF.

This clone was seen a handful of times. The genes are TRBV11-2 and TRBJ1-1; 9 bases align to TRBD1. The CDR3 sequence is 14 residues long. V lost 6 bases to trimming and J lost 5 bases; unmatched junction nucleotides: 7. Germline V gene sequence: CDR1 SGHAT, CDR2 FQNNGV. CDR3 in DNA: TGTGCCAGCAGAGCACAGGGGGCCCCAACTGAAGCTTTCTTT. Protein: CASRAQGAPTEAFF.

The V and J genes are TRBV3-1 (or the pseudogene TRBV3-2) and TRBJ1-1, with a possible D match to TRBD1 (5 bases). CDR3 length equals 15 residues. Germline V gene data show CDR1 as LGHDT and CDR2 as YNNKEL (reference sequence). The V end lost 2 bases, the J end lost 4 bases, and 14 bases lay between the germline ends. The CDR3 reads CASSQTRAPTTEAFF. The CDR3 coding sequence is TGTGCCAGCAGCCAAACCAGGGCGCCGACCACTGAAGCTTTCTTT.

The chain links TRBV5-4 to TRBJ1-5; TRBD1 is a possible D gene (6 bases). This CDR3 has 16 residues. Trimming shortened V by 4 bases and J by 1 base, and 15 bases separated the two germline ends. Looked up from germline, CDR1 is SGHNT and CDR2 is YYREEE (reference sequence). CDR3 sequence: CASSMGGGMSNQPQHF. DNA of the CDR3: TGTGCCAGCAGCATGGGAGGGGGTATGAGCAATCAGCCCCAGCATTTT. Variable domain in full (rest from reference TRBV5-4 and TRBJ1-5): ETGVTQSPTHLIKTRGQQVTLRCSSQSGHNTVSWYQQALGQGPQFIFQYYREEENGRGNFPPRFSGLQFPNYSSELNVNALELDDSALYLCASSMGGGMSNQPQHFGDGTRLSIL.

The V call is TRBV28, the J call TRBJ1-4, with a weak D call TRBD1 (5 bases). The CDR3 contains 13 residues. V lost 3 bases, J lost 8 bases, and 10 bases lay in between. CDR1 is MDHEN and CDR2 is SYDVKM in the germline V gene. The CDR3, as DNA: TGTGCCAGCAGTTTCGCCAGGGAAGAAAAACTGTTTTTT. Amino acids: CASSFAREEKLFF.

The J gene is TRBJ1-1, the V gene TRBV9; 9 bases match TRBD1. Germline CDR1 and CDR2: SGDLS and YYNGEE. The CDR3 loop spans 15 amino acids. V shed 0 bases and J 3 bases; nucleotides not matched to a gene: 3. The CDR3: CASSVAWDRDTEAFF. The CDR3 DNA is TGTGCCAGCAGCGTAGCTTGGGACAGGGACACTGAAGCTTTCTTT.

This clone was seen many times. The chain employs TRBV10-1 and TRBJ1-1; 7 bases fit TRBD1. Germline V gene lookup returns CDR1 WNHNN and CDR2 SYGVQD (reference sequence). The CDR3 loop spans 15 amino acids. V was clipped by 6 bases and J by 0 bases; unmatched bases: 7. CDR3 nucleotides: TGCGCCAGCAGCCCCTCGACAGGGATGAACACTGAAGCTTTCTTT. As protein: CASSPSTGMNTEAFF.

The V call is TRBV30, the J call TRBJ1-4, with unresolved D. Germline CDR1 is GTSNPN and CDR2 is SVGIG (reference sequence). This CDR3 has 12 residues. V was shortened by 5 bases and J by 8 bases, with 12 bases between the two germline ends. CDR3: CAWQTDGEKLFF. In DNA, the CDR3 is TGTGCCTGGCAGACCGACGGGGAAAAACTGTTTTTT.